This TCR beta chain was identified during a study of blood T cells in healthy people across ages. The CDR3 has 16 residues. V lost 5 bases, J lost 1 base, and 15 bases lay in between. The germline V gene has CDR1 SGHTA and CDR2 FQGNSA. A second roughly 7 to 12 cycle PCR used barcoded and J-beta primers. Every single cDNA molecule received a tag from a template-switch adaptor with 12 random nucleotides. TCRdb itself ran the 5' RACE reads through MiXCR, one entry per CDR3 protein. The sample has about 640,000 distinct CDR3 sequences; roughly three fifths are singletons. Sequenced material: blood. The source of this sequence is a man aged 55 to 70 in good health. The rearrangement joins TRBV7-2 to TRBJ2-1; D may be TRBD2 (6 bases). The CDR3 sequence: CASSPGSRGSYNEQFF. CDR3 DNA sequence: TGTGCCAGCAGCCCCGGTAGCCGGGGGTCCTACAATGAGCAGTTCTTC.